This entry concerns a single T cell receptor (beta chain). The sample originates from a study of T cell changes during pregnancy in multiple sclerosis. Generated by immunoSEQ multiplex PCR, the TCRdb table keeps only in-frame clones and is missing some. The sample records fewer than 25,000 clones, 80% to 90% being singletons. Germline V gene sequence: CDR1 WSHSY, CDR2 SAAADI. This CDR3 has 13 residues. The germline V and J ends were trimmed by 8 bases and 0 bases, with 10 bases remaining between them. Specimen: CD8+ T cells from peripheral blood mononuclear cells, collected in the first trimester of pregnancy. This chain uses TRBV10-2 with TRBJ2-5; tentative D call: TRBD2 (5 bases). The sequence came from a female donor with multiple sclerosis, enrolled in a pregnancy study. The CDR3 loop is CASLRRNQETQYF. CDR3 nucleotide sequence: TGCGCCAGCCTTAGGAGGAACCAAGAGACCCAGTACTTC.